This TCR beta chain comes out of a study of CD8 T cells in ankylosing spondylitis. Study-wide results and caveats: For ankylosing spondylitis blood, a TCR beta motif of roughly 8 highly homologous variants appeared characteristic.

Trimming took off 2 bases at V and 0 bases at J, with 17 bases between the two ends. CDR3 length: 19 amino acids. Germline CDR1 and CDR2: KGHSH and LQKENI. In TCRdb, the 5' RACE reads were re-called with MiXCR into one record per CDR3 protein. The sample lists more than 300,000 distinct CDR3 sequences, roughly 8% occurring once. On this clonotype itself: Its antigen is undetermined.

The chain recombines TRBV18 with TRBJ2-6; maybe TRBD1 (7 bases). Sequencing used blood, either unsorted or a sorted T cell fraction (not recorded which). This TCR was sampled from a male donor with ankylosing spondylitis. This chain's CDR3 is CASSPIEAGGLSGANVLTF. CDR3 in DNA: TGTGCCAGCTCACCAATTGAGGCAGGGGGGCTCTCTGGGGCCAACGTCCTGACTTTC. The variable domain in full, with the rest retrieved from reference TRBV18 and TRBJ2-6, is NAGVMQNPRHLVRRRGQEARLRCSPMKGHSHVYWYRQLPEEGLKFMVYLQKENIIDESGMPKERFSAEFPKEGPSILRIQQVVRGDSAAYFCASSPIEAGGLSGANVLTFGAGSRLTVL.